The rows below give T cell receptor beta chains drawn from one sample of a study of cytomegalovirus exposure and HLA in healthy donors. Produced via immunoSEQ multiplex PCR; TCRdb's table is partial and in-frame only. Here the sample spans over 200,000 clones, around four fifths being singletons. The sample taken for sequencing was PBMCs. These receptors originate from a middle-aged woman in good health and CMV-seronegative. The CDR3 runs from the conserved cysteine through the conserved F or W. The size field is filled for only some rows; it gives once, few, many or a size class.

V gene,J gene,clone size,CDR3 protein
TRBV6-1,TRBJ2-7,-,CASAHSGVYEQYF
TRBV7-8,TRBJ2-3,-,CASEQGRPDTQYF
TRBV5-4,TRBJ1-3,-,CASSFQRGGGGNTIYF
TRBV5-1,TRBJ2-3,-,CASSLTGLTDTQYF
TRBV30,TRBJ2-7,-,CAWSDTGEQYF
TRBV29-1,TRBJ2-7,-,CSVEGTRGYEQYF
TRBV6-1,TRBJ1-2,-,CASSGLTEGGHGYTF
TRBV5-1,TRBJ2-7,-,CASSLGTSGGADEQYF
TRBV10-3,TRBJ1-2,-,CAISVVGEGRRTYGYTF
TRBV10-3,TRBJ1-1,-,CAITLTGGSTEAFF
TRBV19,TRBJ2-7,once,CASSIRSGGSYEQYF
TRBV4-2,TRBJ2-7,-,CASSETAGLASDEQYF
TRBV4-3,TRBJ1-3,-,CASSPTGVISGNTIYF
TRBV15,TRBJ2-7,few,CATSRFSGGEQYF
TRBV5-4,TRBJ2-3,-,CASSFRQGDTQYF
TRBV9,TRBJ2-1,-,CASSVGLAGVGNEQFF
TRBV5-4,TRBJ1-5,-,CASSLGSGGGPDQPQHF
TRBV18,TRBJ1-1,-,CASSGDRNTEAFF
TRBV6-1,TRBJ2-7,-,CAVRDRVIDEQYF
TRBV9,TRBJ2-2,-,CASSPRRRQGVGTGELFF
TRBV7-9,TRBJ2-7,-,CSSSSSDRGRSYEQYF
TRBV5-6,TRBJ1-3,-,CASSLYGSGNTIYF
TRBV6-5,TRBJ1-5,once,CASSYPDSDNQPQHF
TRBV4-2,TRBJ2-2,many,CASSPGTKSSTGELFF
TRBV7-9,TRBJ1-4,-,CASKTNGGEKLFF
TRBV9,TRBJ1-4,once,CASSVGVGEKNEKLFF